This T cell receptor (beta chain) was captured by sequencing in a study of spatial heterogeneity in lung cancer. About the study: Beta-chain sequences were consistently detected more often than alpha-chain sequences. The correlation between TCR transcript counts in tumor regions and a T cell module score from matched bulk RNA-seq was strong.

Time point specified: sample taken at primary tumor resection. The donor group consisted of 55 to 85 patients who had untreated, early-stage non-small cell lung cancer. The sequenced material consisted of unsorted whole RNA from tumor, nontumor lung or frozen PBMC. Study-level findings and limits: It was found that expanded intratumoral alpha and beta TCR counts tracked tumor mutation counts.

TCRdb ran MiXCR on the 5' RACE reads and lists one entry per CDR3 protein. The table shows 8,300 or so distinct CDR3 sequences, with more than 7% occurring only once. V was clipped by 4 bases and J by 3 bases; unmatched bases: 4. CDR3 length: 15 amino acids. The germline CDR1 and CDR2 sequences are DFQATT and SNEGSKA (reference sequence). In its sample, this clonotype is medium-sized. What it binds is not known. This beta chain is an off-target read within a library intended for alpha chains, so its frequency means little. This sequence joins TRBV20-1 and TRBJ1-4; the match to TRBD1 covers 11 bases. The receptor's source is a male donor with early-stage non-small cell lung cancer. Here the sequenced sample was lung tumor tissue, taken at surgery. In DNA form, the CDR3 reads TGCAGTGCTAAGGGACAGGGGGACGCTAATGAAAAACTGTTTTTT. The encoded protein is CSAKGQGDANEKLFF.